One sample yielded the 18 T cell receptor beta chains listed below, sequenced in a study of blood T cell repertoires in COVID-19. Sequencing was performed with immunoSEQ multiplex PCR; in TCRdb, only in-frame clones are kept and a portion is missing. This table has roughly 13,000 clones, 73% appearing once. The material sequenced was peripheral blood. The source of these receptors is a boy aged 2-9 years with active or convalescent COVID-19.

The chain uses TRBV28 and TRBJ2-7; D is perhaps TRBD1 (6 bases). The germline V gene has CDR1 MDHEN and CDR2 SYDVKM. The CDR3 loop spans 15 amino acids. The ends were cut back, 5 bases at V and 1 base at J, with 15 bases in the middle. The DNA of the CDR3 is TGTGCCAGCAGTCCTCCTAGTACAGGGTCCTACGAGCAGTACTTC. It encodes CASSPPSTGSYEQYF. Variable domain in full (rest from reference TRBV28 and TRBJ2-7): DVKVTQSSRYLVKRTGEKVFLECVQDMDHENMFWYRQDPGLGLRLIYFSYDVKMKEKGDIPEGYSVSREKKERFSLILESASTNQTSMYLCASSPPSTGSYEQYFGPGTRLTVT.

The genes are TRBV28 and TRBJ2-4; perhaps TRBD2 as D (7 bases). V lost 8 bases, J lost 9 bases, and 17 bases lay in between. The germline V gene encodes CDR1 MDHEN and CDR2 SYDVKM. The CDR3 covers 13 residues. The CDR3 DNA reads as TGTGCCAGCGGACCGGGGGGCCGGGGCATTCAGTACTTC. It yields the protein CASGPGGRGIQYF.

The chain combines TRBV4-1 with TRBJ1-1; 7 nucleotides line up with TRBD1. The ends lost 3 bases at V and 7 bases at J; junction bases unmatched: 5. Germline-derived CDR1 and CDR2 are MGHRA and YSYEKL. The CDR3 consists of 13 residues. The CDR3 DNA reads TGCGCCAGCAGCCAGAACCGGGACAGTGAAGCTTTCTTT. Translated, it gives CASSQNRDSEAFF.

The CDR3 DNA reads TGCGCCAGCAGCTTGGGCCCCAGAAGCTCCTACAATGAGCAGTTCTTC. Its protein is CASSLGPRSSYNEQFF. The rearrangement uses TRBV5-1 and TRBJ2-1; no definite D call. The CDR3 extends over 16 amino acids. The V end was cut by 0 bases, the J end by 0 bases, with 10 bases between. Germline V gene sequence: CDR1 SGHRS, CDR2 YFSETQ.

J is TRBJ1-1 and V is TRBV12-3 or TRBV12-4; D not resolved. V dropped 5 bases and J dropped 2 bases, with 6 bases sitting between them. The CDR3 is 12 residues long. This CDR3 reads CASSPFNTEAFF. CDR3 coding DNA: TGTGCCAGCAGTCCCTTTAACACTGAAGCTTTCTTT.

This chain joins TRBV9 and TRBJ2-1; 8 bases are a match to TRBD2. The CDR3 has 16 amino acids. V shed 0 bases and J 9 bases; nucleotides not matched to a gene: 11. CDR1 SGDLS and CDR2 YYNGEE come from the germline V gene. The CDR3 DNA is TGTGCCAGCAGCGTAGACGGGACTAGTTACAATGGTGAGCAGTTCTTC. Translated, it gives CASSVDGTSYNGEQFF.

The chain couples TRBV19 to TRBJ2-3; TRBD1 aligns across 8 bases. Germline CDR1 reads LNHDA; CDR2 reads SQIVND (reference sequence). This CDR3 has 15 residues. V lost 5 bases to trimming and J lost 0 bases; unmatched junction nucleotides: 4. As DNA, the CDR3 is TGTGCCAGTAGTCGAACAGGGGGGAGCACAGATACGCAGTATTTT. It encodes CASSRTGGSTDTQYF.

This clone is judged medium-sized (0.01 to 0.1%). V usage is TRBV6-5 and J usage is TRBJ1-1; D perhaps matches TRBD1 (5 bases). From germline, CDR1 is MNHEY and CDR2 SVGAGI. V lost 7 bases to trimming and J lost 6 bases, with 15 bases between them. The CDR3 is 13 residues long. The CDR3 sequence: CASTDQGLSEAFF. The DNA of the CDR3 is TGTGCCAGCACCGACCAGGGTTTATCTGAAGCTTTCTTT.

CDR3 bases: TGTGCCAGCAGTTCCGGGGGGGGCTCTGGAAACACCATATATTTT. This encodes CASSSGGGSGNTIYF. This chain uses TRBV6-5 with TRBJ1-3, with D perhaps TRBD1 (5 bases). Germline V gene data show CDR1 as MNHEY and CDR2 as SVGAGI. This CDR3 is 15 amino acids long. V shed 4 bases and J shed 0 bases, with 10 bases lying between them.

This rearrangement joins TRBV28 to TRBJ2-5; 8 nucleotides line up with TRBD1. CDR3 length: 16 residues. After removal of 6 bases from V and 5 bases from J, the junction contained 14 bases not matched to a gene. Germline CDR1 reads MDHEN; CDR2 reads SYDVKM. The CDR3 DNA follows: TGTGCCAGCAGCCCCTTCGGACAGGGTCCCAGGGAGACCCAGTACTTC. It yields the protein CASSPFGQGPRETQYF.

The chain uses TRBV4-1 and TRBJ2-5, with 8 positions matching TRBD2. Per germline, CDR1 MGHRA and CDR2 YSYEKL. CDR3 size: 17 residues. Unmatched junction bases numbered 13, after V lost 6 bases and J lost 1 base. The CDR3 sequence: CASSHPKRGPIQETQYF. The CDR3 nucleotides are TGCGCCAGCAGTCACCCAAAGCGGGGGCCGATCCAAGAGACCCAGTACTTC.

This chain connects TRBV7-2 to TRBJ2-7, with TRBD2 matching 10 bases. V was pared by 6 bases and J by 6 bases, with 5 bases of the junction left unmatched. Germline V gives CDR1 SGHTA, CDR2 FQGNSA. This CDR3 spans 13 amino acids. The CDR3 protein is CASSSGLAVEQYV. As DNA, the CDR3 is TGTGCCAGCAGTTCCGGACTAGCGGTCGAGCAGTACGTC.

The CDR3 here is CASSYYTYEQFF. CDR3 coding DNA: TGTGCCAGCAGTTACTACACCTATGAGCAGTTCTTC. The chain is built from TRBV6-2 or TRBV6-3 and TRBJ2-1; D is undetermined. V was clipped by 1 base and J by 8 bases, with 6 bases between them. This CDR3 region has 12 residues. Per germline, CDR1 MNHEY and CDR2 SVGEGT.

The gene calls are TRBV5-1 and TRBJ1-6; 7 bases map to TRBD1. From germline, CDR1 is SGHRS and CDR2 YFSETQ. Trimming took 4 bases from V and 5 from J; bases not matched to a gene: 6. This CDR3 contains 15 residues. The CDR3 nucleotides are TGCGCCAGCAGCCCACGTACAGGGGATAATTCACCCCTCCACTTT. Protein: CASSPRTGDNSPLHF. The full variable domain, in which reference TRBV5-1 and TRBJ1-6 provide the parts outside the CDR3, is KAGVTQTPRYLIKTRGQQVTLSCSPISGHRSVSWYQQTPGQGLQFLFEYFSETQRNKGNFPGRFSGRQFSNSRSEMNVSTLELGDSALYLCASSPRTGDNSPLHFGNGTRLTVT.

This clone was counted only a few times. This rearrangement joins TRBV28 to TRBJ1-4; D is perhaps TRBD1 (5 bases). Germline assignment: CDR1 MDHEN and CDR2 SYDVKM. V was trimmed by 5 bases and J by 7 bases, leaving 8 bases between them. The CDR3 covers 12 residues. In DNA, the CDR3 is TGTGCCAGCAGTCGTCAGGGTGAAAAACTGTTTTTT. Encoded protein: CASSRQGEKLFF. The full variable domain, completed using reference TRBV28 and TRBJ1-4, is DVKVTQSSRYLVKRTGEKVFLECVQDMDHENMFWYRQDPGLGLRLIYFSYDVKMKEKGDIPEGYSVSREKKERFSLILESASTNQTSMYLCASSRQGEKLFFGSGTQLSVL.

The chain joins TRBV28 to TRBJ1-3, with TRBD1 matching over 7 bases. The CDR3 covers 15 residues. Trimming cost V 6 bases and J 4 bases; bases outside gene matches: 9. The germline gives CDR1 MDHEN, CDR2 SYDVKM. The CDR3 DNA sequence: TGTGCCAGCAGCCCCGACAGGGCGGGAGGAAACACCATATATTTT. Amino acids: CASSPDRAGGNTIYF.

V gene TRBV6-4 combines with J gene TRBJ1-2; weak D call: TRBD1 (5 bases). In germline, CDR1 is MRHNA, CDR2 SNTAGT. The CDR3 runs to 15 residues. The ends were cut back, 3 bases at V and 2 bases at J, with 13 bases in the middle. CDR3 residues: CASSESPGRNYGYTF. Written as DNA, the CDR3 is TGTGCCAGCAGTGAGTCCCCAGGGCGCAACTATGGCTACACCTTC.

The chain carries TRBV18 and TRBJ1-2, with D hard to call. V was cut by 4 bases and J by 2 bases, with 8 bases left in between. The germline gives CDR1 KGHSH, CDR2 LQKENI. The CDR3 consists of 13 residues. CDR3 amino acids: CASSLSENYGYTF. DNA of the CDR3: TGTGCCAGCTCACTCTCCGAGAACTATGGCTACACCTTC.